The next 24 T cell receptor beta chains were all read from a single sample in a study of blood T cell repertoires in COVID-19. Assay used: immunoSEQ multiplex PCR; TCRdb lists only in-frame clones, some missing. This sample carries about 280,000 clones, less than 90% of them seen once, and the ten largest clones take 13%. Sequencing was done on a sample of peripheral blood. These receptors were taken from a human donor in a cohort sampled during active COVID-19.

The J gene is TRBJ1-4, the V gene TRBV9; D is ambiguous. Germline lookup yields CDR1 SGDLS and CDR2 YYNGEE. This CDR3 contains 14 residues. V was trimmed by 4 bases and J by 8 bases, leaving 15 bases between them. Here the CDR3 DNA reads TGTGCCAGCAGCCCCGGACTGGGTAGGGAAAAACTGTTTTTT. Amino acids: CASSPGLGREKLFF. Full variable domain (rest looked up from reference TRBV9 and TRBJ1-4): DSGVTQTPKHLITATGQRVTLRCSPRSGDLSVYWYQQSLDQGLQFLIQYYNGEERAKGNILERFSAQQFPDLHSELNLSSLELGDSALYFCASSPGLGREKLFFGSGTQLSVL.

The V gene is TRBV5-1, the J gene TRBJ2-5; 14 bases match TRBD2. This CDR3 contains 16 residues. V lost 4 bases, J lost 2 bases, and 4 bases stayed unmatched. Germline CDR1 and CDR2: SGHRS and YFSETQ. CDR3 in amino acids: CASSLGLAGAQETQYF. In DNA, the CDR3 is TGCGCCAGCAGCCTGGGACTAGCGGGAGCTCAAGAGACCCAGTACTTC.

The DNA for the CDR3 is TGTGCCAGCAGCTTTTGGCCAGCACTTTTCGGGGCTTTCTTT. Translating gives CASSFWPALFGAFF. The chain uses TRBV7-9 and TRBJ1-1; D is ambiguous. Germline CDR1 SEHNR, CDR2 FQNEAQ (reference sequence). The CDR3 sequence is 14 residues long. V was clipped by 3 bases and J by 11 bases, with 19 bases between them.

This clone came up once. The genes are TRBV10-3 and TRBJ2-3, with 12 bases identical to TRBD2. J was trimmed by 2 bases and V by 8 bases; bases with no gene match: 5. The CDR3 contains 15 residues. Germline values: CDR1 ENHRY, CDR2 SYGVKD. The CDR3 spells CAIARLAGDTDTQYF. In DNA form, the CDR3 reads TGTGCCATCGCACGACTAGCGGGAGACACAGATACGCAGTATTTT.

This rearrangement joins TRBV7-3 to TRBJ2-1; D may be TRBD2 (6 bases). The CDR3 contains 14 residues. The germline V gene has CDR1 SGHTA and CDR2 FQGTGA. Between the trimmed V and J ends, which lost 2 bases and 6 bases, there was a span of 11 bases. As DNA, the CDR3 is TGTGCCAGCAGCTTAGTCCTCGGGGGCAATGAGCAGTTCTTC. It codes for CASSLVLGGNEQFF.

The chain recombines TRBV19 with TRBJ2-1; 12 bases are a match to TRBD2. With V trimmed by 3 bases and J by 6 bases, 3 bases remained unmatched. CDR1 is LNHDA, CDR2 SQIVND, per germline (reference sequence). CDR3 length: 15 amino acids. CDR3 protein: CASSMASGRANEQFF. Here the CDR3 DNA reads TGTGCCAGTAGTATGGCTAGCGGGAGGGCCAATGAGCAGTTCTTC.

This clone is a singleton in its sample. The gene calls are TRBV7-2 and TRBJ2-7; no clear D. The CDR3 totals 13 residues. V was clipped by 1 base and J by 7 bases, with 11 bases between them. Germline lookup yields CDR1 SGHTA and CDR2 FQGNSA. Written as DNA, the CDR3 is TGTGCCAGCAGCTTAGGCAGGATTGAAGAGCAGTACTTC. Its protein product is CASSLGRIEEQYF. The whole variable domain, filled in from reference TRBV7-2 and TRBJ2-7, reads GAGVSQSPSNKVTEKGKDVELRCDPISGHTALYWYRQSLGQGLEFLIYFQGNSAPDKSGLPSDRFSAERTGGSVSTLTIQRTQQEDSAVYLCASSLGRIEEQYFGPGTRLTVT.

The gene calls are TRBV27 and TRBJ1-6; D is possibly TRBD1 (6 bases). The germline V and J ends were trimmed by 6 bases and 4 bases, with 19 bases remaining between them. CDR3 length: 17 residues. CDR1 and CDR2 (germline): MNHEY, SMNVEV (reference sequence). The CDR3 nucleotides read TGTGCCAGCAGGCTAGGGGCGGGGGGCTCGTATAATTCACCCCTCCACTTT. It is translated as CASRLGAGGSYNSPLHF.

This chain connects TRBV6-5 to TRBJ1-2; D is uncertain. The V and J ends lost 6 bases and 4 bases respectively, with 12 bases between them. Per the germline V gene, CDR1 is MNHEY and CDR2 is SVGAGI. This CDR3 has 13 residues. The CDR3 here is CASRQLGGYGYTF. Written as DNA, the CDR3 is TGTGCCAGCAGACAACTAGGAGGCTATGGCTACACCTTC.

The rearrangement joins TRBV15 to TRBJ1-1; 10 bases align to TRBD1. CDR3 size: 17 residues. J lost 2 bases, V lost 4 bases, and 10 bases had no gene match. The germline gives CDR1 LNHNV, CDR2 YYDKDF (reference sequence). CDR3 nucleotide sequence: TGTGCCACCAGCACAACCGACAGGGGGCAATCAAACACTGAAGCTTTCTTT. Translated: CATSTTDRGQSNTEAFF.

This rearrangement joins TRBV7-2 to TRBJ2-5, with D maybe TRBD1 (6 bases). This CDR3 region has 12 residues. V lost 6 bases and J lost 5, with 10 bases in between. In germline, CDR1 is SGHTA, CDR2 FQGNSA. The CDR3 DNA reads as TGTGCCAGCAGTACAGGGTCGGAGACCCAGTACTTC. Translation: CASSTGSETQYF.

This sequence joins TRBV6-5 and TRBJ1-3; 7 nucleotides match TRBD1. The CDR3 totals 14 residues. Trimming removed 4 bases from V and 2 bases from J; junction bases left unmatched: 2. From germline, CDR1 is MNHEY and CDR2 SVGAGI. The CDR3 loop is CASSFGTAGNTIYF. DNA of the CDR3: TGTGCCAGCAGTTTCGGGACAGCTGGAAACACCATATATTTT.

V and J are TRBV9 and TRBJ1-2, with D possibly TRBD1 on 6 matching bases. Trimming left V 4 bases short and J 5 bases short, with 12 bases between. CDR3 length: 13 amino acids. Germline loops: CDR1 SGDLS, CDR2 YYNGEE. CDR3 bases: TGTGCCAGCAGCCCACCTACAGGGTATGGCTACACCTTC. It specifies CASSPPTGYGYTF. The whole variable domain, filled in from reference TRBV9 and TRBJ1-2, reads DSGVTQTPKHLITATGQRVTLRCSPRSGDLSVYWYQQSLDQGLQFLIQYYNGEERAKGNILERFSAQQFPDLHSELNLSSLELGDSALYFCASSPPTGYGYTFGSGTRLTVV.

This chain links TRBV5-1 with TRBJ2-7, with 7 bases fitting TRBD2. Trimming at V came to 2 bases and at J to 3 bases, leaving 2 bases not matched to a gene. This CDR3 has 13 amino acids. Germline V gives CDR1 SGHRS, CDR2 YFSETQ. Here the CDR3 DNA reads TGCGCCAGCAGCTTCAGCGGGAACTACGAGCAGTACTTC. Its protein product is CASSFSGNYEQYF.

This clone has a single count. Other DNA sequences from this sample encode an identical CDR3 as well. The DNA of the CDR3 is TGTGCCAGCAGAGGACTAGCAGCCGGGGAGCTGTTTTTT. Amino acid sequence: CASRGLAAGELFF. The chain carries TRBV6-5 and TRBJ2-2, with 8 bases lining up with TRBD2. CDR3 length: 13 amino acids. CDR1 MNHEY and CDR2 SVGAGI come from the germline V gene. The trim removed 6 bases at V and 6 bases at J, leaving 3 bases unmatched.

This clone has just one count. The chain links TRBV7-9 to TRBJ1-2, with TRBD1 matching over 7 bases. Germline V gene data show CDR1 as SEHNR and CDR2 as FQNEAQ (reference sequence). The CDR3 totals 14 residues. V gave up 5 bases and J gave up 5 bases; unmatched junction bases: 8. Here the CDR3 reads CASSPGTALYGYTF. The DNA for the CDR3 is TGTGCCAGCAGCCCCGGGACAGCCTTATATGGCTACACCTTC. Variable domain in full (rest from reference TRBV7-9 and TRBJ1-2): DTGVSQNPRHKITKRGQNVTFRCDPISEHNRLYWYRQTLGQGPEFLTYFQNEAQLEKSRLLSDRFSAERPKGSFSTLEIQRTEQGDSAMYLCASSPGTALYGYTFGSGTRLTVV.

The rearrangement links TRBV5-1 to TRBJ2-2, with D possibly being TRBD2 (5 bases). Germline loops: CDR1 SGHRS, CDR2 YFSETQ. The CDR3 length is 15 residues. Between the trimmed V and J ends, which lost 3 bases and 1 base, there was a span of 10 bases. The CDR3 here is CASSSSGENTGELFF. Written as DNA, the CDR3 is TGCGCCAGCAGCTCCTCCGGGGAGAACACCGGGGAGCTGTTTTTT.

In its sample, this clone was seen a few times. Other DNA sequences in the sample encode the same CDR3. The rearrangement uses TRBV25-1 and TRBJ2-5; TRBD2 agrees at 8 bases. This CDR3 region has 15 residues. J gave up 1 base and V 3 bases, and 4 bases lay outside the gene matches. From germline, CDR1 is MGHDK and CDR2 SYGVNS. The CDR3 is CASSEPTSGQETQYF. The CDR3 DNA reads as TGTGCCAGCAGTGAGCCTACTAGCGGCCAAGAGACCCAGTACTTC.

The chain recombines TRBV6-5 with TRBJ2-3; TRBD1 agrees at 7 bases. The CDR3 has 15 residues. With 7 bases clipped from V and 3 bases from J, the junction kept 10 bases outside the gene matches. The germline CDR1 and CDR2 sequences are MNHEY and SVGAGI. The CDR3 is CASTIQGIGTDTQYF. DNA for the CDR3: TGTGCCAGCACTATACAGGGGATAGGGACAGATACGCAGTATTTT.

This chain joins TRBV7-9 and TRBJ2-6; D gene unclear. V was pared by 5 bases and J by 0 bases, with 5 bases between. CDR3 size: 14 residues. CDR1 is SEHNR, CDR2 FQNEAQ, per germline (reference sequence). The CDR3 sequence is CASSLNSGANVLTF. The CDR3 DNA reads as TGTGCCAGCAGCCTTAACTCTGGGGCCAACGTCCTGACTTTC.

The chain links TRBV28 to TRBJ1-2, with 9 bases aligning to TRBD1. Germline assignment: CDR1 MDHEN and CDR2 SYDVKM. After removal of 2 bases from V and 8 bases from J, the junction contained 3 bases not matched to a gene. This CDR3 has 13 residues. CDR3 in amino acids: CASSLSTGGGYTF. Here the CDR3 DNA reads TGTGCCAGCAGTTTAAGTACAGGGGGCGGCTACACCTTC.

This chain joins TRBV4-1 and TRBJ1-4; 9 nucleotides align to TRBD1. The CDR3 sequence is 15 residues long. Germline assignment: CDR1 MGHRA and CDR2 YSYEKL. V dropped 4 bases and J dropped 8; count of bases not matched to a gene: 8. CDR3 sequence: CASSLNRGRSEKLFF. The CDR3 DNA reads TGCGCCAGCAGCCTGAACAGGGGGCGGAGCGAAAAACTGTTTTTT.

The chain carries TRBV6-5 and TRBJ2-7, with 7 bases matching TRBD1. Germline CDR1 and CDR2: MNHEY and SVGAGI. J was trimmed by 3 bases and V by 8 bases; bases with no gene match: 7. The CDR3 sequence is 13 residues long. The CDR3 here is CASERDRLYEQYF. CDR3 bases: TGTGCCAGCGAACGGGACAGACTCTACGAGCAGTACTTC.

This clone was counted between two and nine times. The chain combines TRBV6-1 with TRBJ2-3; unclear D gene. Germline loops: CDR1 MNHNS, CDR2 SASEGT. There are 14 residues in the CDR3. Trimming took 1 base from V and 3 from J, leaving 8 bases between them. CDR3 loop: CASSEGTVTDTQYF. CDR3 coding DNA: TGTGCCAGCAGTGAAGGCACAGTTACAGATACGCAGTATTTT.